This T cell receptor beta chain was sequenced for a study of response to subunit inactivated influenza vaccine. Study results and limitations: Researchers suggested that each seasonal influenza vaccination recruits few new T cells.

Turning to this clonotype: Its antigen is unidentified.

Germline CDR1 is SNHLY and CDR2 is FYNNEI. V was cut by 0 bases and J by 11 bases, with 14 bases left in between. The CDR3 length is 13 residues. Each CDR3 protein is one row after TCRdb ran MiXCR on the RT-PCR reads. The sample holds about 500,000 distinct CDR3 sequences; approximately 17% are singletons and the top ten take over 2.5%. This clonotype was obtained from a man in his fifties or sixties who received an inactivated influenza vaccine. The material sequenced was CD4+ T cells sorted from PBMCs, taken 23 to 25 months after vaccination. The J gene is TRBJ2-7, the V gene TRBV2, with a weak D call TRBD1 (6 bases). The CDR3 region is CASSEALAGAEYF. The DNA for the CDR3 is TGTGCCAGCAGTGAAGCGCTGGCAGGGGCGGAGTACTTC.